Listed below are T cell receptor beta chains from one sample, sequenced in a study of technical replicates of blood from several donors. Here immunoSEQ multiplex PCR was the method, and the copy in TCRdb shows in-frame clones only, minus some. Of some 80,000 clones in the sample, roughly nine tenths were seen once. Sequencing was carried out using T cells isolated from PBMCs. These receptors all come from a human donor in good health. Both conserved end residues are part of each CDR3. A D gene is named only where the DNA matches it firmly. Some rows mark clone size as missing; the rest say once, few, many or name a class of expanded clone.

clone_size d_call j_call v_call cdr3_aa cdr3_nt
once TRBD2 TRBJ2-3 TRBV2 CASSASGSLTDTQYF TGTGCCAGCAGTGCTAGCGGGAGTCTCACAGATACGCAGTATTTT
few - TRBJ1-1 TRBV6-5 CASSFSGEAFF TGTGCCAGCAGTTTCAGCGGTGAAGCTTTCTTT
- TRBD2 TRBJ2-7 TRBV4-3 CASSQDVWGGIAYEQYF TGCGCCAGCAGCCAAGATGTCTGGGGAGGGATAGCCTACGAGCAGTACTTC
- TRBD2 TRBJ2-1 TRBV30 CAWSVREVGEQFF TGTGCCTGGAGTGTTCGGGAGGTAGGGGAGCAGTTCTTC
- - TRBJ2-5 TRBV4-1 CASSQGGGSQQETQYF TGCGCCAGCAGCCAAGGAGGAGGGAGCCAGCAAGAGACCCAGTACTTC
- - TRBJ2-1 TRBV27 CASSFNFNEQFF TGTGCCAGCAGTTTTAATTTCAATGAGCAGTTCTTC
- - TRBJ2-7 TRBV6-1 CASSQTGSQYEQYF TGTGCCAGCAGCCAAACAGGATCCCAATACGAGCAGTACTTC
- TRBD2 TRBJ2-7 TRBV9 CASKAGGPGTYEQYF TGTGCCAGCAAAGCGGGAGGGCCCGGTACCTACGAGCAGTACTTC
- - TRBJ1-3 TRBV10-3 CAISETGKGNTIYF TGTGCCATCAGTGAGACAGGGAAAGGAAACACCATATATTTT
- - TRBJ1-1 TRBV4-3 CASSQRQENTEAFF TGCGCCAGCAGCCAAAGACAGGAGAACACTGAAGCTTTCTTT
- TRBD1 TRBJ1-2 TRBV6-5 CASSPSRQGANGYTF TGTGCCAGCAGTCCATCTAGACAGGGGGCGAACGGCTACACCTTC
- TRBD2 TRBJ2-3 TRBV27 CASLAGGLKYF TGTGCCAGCCTAGCGGGAGGGCTCAAGTATTTT
- - TRBJ1-2 TRBV9 CASSGSNHDFLFGYTF TGTGCCAGCAGCGGTAGTAACCACGACTTTTTATTCGGCTACACCTTC